Presented here are 21 T cell receptor beta chains from one specimen sequenced in a study of blood T cell repertoires in COVID-19. TCRdb's copy holds only in-frame clones and misses some; the assay was immunoSEQ multiplex PCR. The table records 200,000 to 300,000 clones, 80% to 85% of them present only once. The sample was peripheral blood. The receptors were gathered from a woman aged 18-30 years with acute or convalescent COVID-19.

V is TRBV27 and J is TRBJ2-7; tentatively, D is TRBD1 (6 bases). Trimming stripped 10 bases from V and 3 bases from J, with 13 bases between. The length of the CDR3 is 12 residues. CDR1 MNHEY and CDR2 SMNVEV come from the germline V gene (reference sequence). CDR3 bases: TGTGCCACACAGGGTCCGGACTACGAGCAGTACTTC. Encoded protein: CATQGPDYEQYF.

V and J are TRBV24-1 and TRBJ2-1; 12 bases are shared with TRBD2. The CDR3 covers 13 residues. Germline loops: CDR1 KGHDR, CDR2 SFDVKD. V lost 9 bases and J lost 10; bases outside the gene matches: 6. CDR3 region: CATRPGLAGEQFF. CDR3 DNA sequence: TGTGCCACCCGACCCGGACTAGCGGGAGAGCAGTTCTTC.

This clone was seen only a few times. The chain combines TRBV3-1 (or the pseudogene TRBV3-2) with TRBJ2-7; 7 bases align to TRBD2. Germline V lookup: CDR1 LGHDT, CDR2 YNNKEL (reference sequence). There are 17 residues in the CDR3. The V and J ends lost 0 bases and 2 bases, in that order; junction bases with no gene match: 10. The CDR3 region is CASSQDHGGRMAYEQYF. DNA for the CDR3: TGTGCCAGCAGCCAAGATCATGGCGGGAGAATGGCCTACGAGCAGTACTTC.

The chain links TRBV25-1 to TRBJ2-3; D ambiguous. This CDR3 is built from 12 residues. The germline V gene encodes CDR1 MGHDK and CDR2 SYGVNS. Trimming stripped 3 bases from V and 2 bases from J, with 3 bases between. CDR3 nucleotides: TGTGCCAGCAGTGATAACACAGATACGCAGTATTTT. Residues: CASSDNTDTQYF.

J is TRBJ2-3 and V is TRBV2, with 9 bases aligning to TRBD2. J was trimmed by 5 bases and V by 2 bases; bases with no gene match: 8. The V gene's germline CDR1 is SNHLY and CDR2 FYNNEI. The CDR3 extends over 16 amino acids. CDR3 DNA sequence: TGTGCCAGCAGTGAATGGGCAGCGGGAGGTGAAGATACGCAGTATTTT. Translation gives CASSEWAAGGEDTQYF.

CDR3 sequence: CASSFGDRGAYTF. CDR3 sequence (DNA): TGTGCCAGCAGTTTCGGGGACAGGGGGGCTTACACCTTC. The chain carries TRBV27 and TRBJ1-2; 11 nucleotides match TRBD1. Germline trimming cut 3 bases from V and 11 bases from J; bases unmatched to any gene: 5. Germline-derived CDR1 and CDR2 are MNHEY and SMNVEV (reference sequence). This CDR3 spans 13 amino acids.

This rearrangement joins TRBV7-6 to TRBJ2-2, with 8 bases fitting TRBD1. Looked up from germline, CDR1 is SGHVS and CDR2 is FNYEAQ. V shed 7 bases, J shed 1 base, and the junction held 8 bases outside the gene matches. There are 16 residues in the CDR3. This CDR3 is CASTVSGQGNTGELFF. CDR3 coding DNA: TGTGCCAGCACCGTATCCGGACAGGGGAACACCGGGGAGCTGTTTTTT.

The chain links TRBV15 to TRBJ1-1, with D hard to call. Germline CDR1 LNHNV, CDR2 YYDKDF (reference sequence). Trimming left V 0 bases short and J 3 bases short, with 11 bases between. The CDR3 runs 15 residues. In DNA, the CDR3 is TGTGCCACCAGCAGAGAATTCAGGAAAGACACTGAAGCTTTCTTT. As protein: CATSREFRKDTEAFF.

V gene TRBV6-4 combines with J gene TRBJ2-1, with a possible D match to TRBD2 (6 bases). CDR3 length equals 13 residues. V was clipped by 0 bases and J by 10 bases, with 10 bases between them. CDR1 MRHNA and CDR2 SNTAGT come from the germline V gene. The CDR3 sequence: CASSDSLAREQFF. Written as DNA, the CDR3 is TGTGCCAGCAGTGACTCACTAGCTCGGGAGCAGTTCTTC.

V gene TRBV19 combines with J gene TRBJ2-6; TRBD1 is a possible D gene (6 bases). Germline CDR1 LNHDA, CDR2 SQIVND (reference sequence). CDR3 length: 17 amino acids. Trimming pared 7 bases from V and 3 bases from J, leaving 19 bases between. DNA for the CDR3: TGTGCCAGTAAGTCGGACAGTTACTCTTATGGGGCCAACGTCCTGACTTTC. Translating gives CASKSDSYSYGANVLTF.

As regards this clone: An end of the junction does not agree with germline; a read error may underlie this. The chain combines TRBV5-6 with TRBJ2-3, with D tentatively TRBD1 (5 bases). The CDR3 covers 14 residues. CDR1 is SGHDT, CDR2 YYEEEE, per germline. The CDR3 coding sequence is TGCGCCAGCACAGTCAGGGCACCCACAGATACGCAGTATTTT. Translated: CASTVRAPTDTQYF.

CDR3 nucleotide sequence: TGTGCCAGCAGCCCCCAGGACGGGAGCTGGACCGGGGAGCTGTTTTTT. Translation: CASSPQDGSWTGELFF. The chain links TRBV28 to TRBJ2-2; tentative D call: TRBD2 (6 bases). The CDR3 is 16 amino acids. Germline CDR1 is MDHEN and CDR2 is SYDVKM. Trimming took off 6 bases at V and 5 bases at J, with 19 bases between the two ends.

The V and J genes are TRBV30 and TRBJ2-7; D uncertain. Germline V gene sequence: CDR1 GTSNPN, CDR2 SVGIG (reference sequence). Trimming pared 1 base from V and 4 bases from J, leaving 8 bases between. The CDR3 runs to 12 residues. The CDR3 DNA reads TGTGCCTGGAGTGGACTCTCTTACGAGCAGTACTTC. This translates into CAWSGLSYEQYF.

The chain recombines TRBV27 with TRBJ2-1, with 13 positions matching TRBD2. V shed 6 bases, J shed 5 bases, and the junction held 4 bases outside the gene matches. This CDR3 region has 15 residues. Germline V gene data show CDR1 as MNHEY and CDR2 as SMNVEV (reference sequence). The CDR3 protein is CASRWGLAGNNEQFF. In DNA form, the CDR3 reads TGTGCCAGCAGATGGGGACTAGCGGGGAACAATGAGCAGTTCTTC.

The rearrangement joins TRBV29-1 to TRBJ2-3; 11 bases match TRBD2. Per the germline V gene, CDR1 is SQVTM and CDR2 is ANQGSEA. CDR3 size: 15 residues. V was pared by 1 base and J by 1 base, with 1 base of the junction left unmatched. In DNA, the CDR3 is TGCAGCGTTGAAGGGACTAGCGGGCGCACAGATACGCAGTATTTT. Protein product: CSVEGTSGRTDTQYF.

V usage is TRBV7-2 and J usage is TRBJ1-4; the D is unclear. Deletions cut 5 bases from V and 4 bases from J, with 5 bases between. This CDR3 has 12 amino acids. Germline V CDR1 and CDR2: SGHTA, FQGNSA. The CDR3 loop is CASSPHNEKLFF. The CDR3 DNA reads as TGTGCCAGCAGCCCCCATAATGAAAAACTGTTTTTT.

CDR3 protein: CASSAATYEQYF. CDR3 coding DNA: TGTGCCAGCAGCGCAGCGACCTACGAGCAGTACTTC. V usage is TRBV5-6 and J usage is TRBJ2-7; D uncertain. V lost 4 bases and J lost 2, with 7 bases in between. Germline V gene lookup returns CDR1 SGHDT and CDR2 YYEEEE. The CDR3 extends over 12 amino acids. The whole variable domain, remainder taken from reference TRBV5-6 and TRBJ2-7, is DAGVTQSPTHLIKTRGQQVTLRCSPKSGHDTVSWYQQALGQGPQFIFQYYEEEERQRGNFPDRFSGHQFPNYSSELNVNALLLGDSALYLCASSAATYEQYFGPGTRLTVT.

The chain recombines TRBV6-5 with TRBJ2-1; maybe TRBD2 (5 bases). This CDR3 region has 15 residues. Germline loops: CDR1 MNHEY, CDR2 SVGAGI. Trimming shortened V by 6 bases and J by 4 bases, and 16 bases separated the two germline ends. CDR3 DNA sequence: TGTGCCAGCAGGATGAGCCCCGCGGGTTACAATGAGCAGTTCTTC. Translated, it gives CASRMSPAGYNEQFF.

V gene TRBV7-2 combines with J gene TRBJ2-1; D is perhaps TRBD2 (6 bases). V lost 1 base and J 5 bases, leaving 15 bases between the germline ends. The CDR3 is 16 amino acids. From germline, CDR1 is SGHTA and CDR2 FQGNSA. The CDR3 protein is CASSLVAVPPNNEQFF. The CDR3 bases are TGTGCCAGCAGCTTAGTAGCGGTACCTCCTAACAATGAGCAGTTCTTC.

This clone occurred a few times. CDR3 amino acids: CASSIQGALLGEQYF. The CDR3 DNA reads TGTGCCAGCAGTATACAGGGTGCGCTCTTGGGCGAGCAGTACTTC. V is TRBV27 and J is TRBJ2-7, with D possibly being TRBD1 (6 bases). Germline-derived CDR1 and CDR2 are MNHEY and SMNVEV (reference sequence). The CDR3 is made up of 15 amino acids. Trimming cost V 5 bases and J 6 bases, with 20 bases left between them.

The CDR3 DNA sequence: TGTGCCAGCAGTCCACAGGGTTCAGAGACCCAGTACTTC. Translating gives CASSPQGSETQYF. The rearrangement joins TRBV6-5 to TRBJ2-5; weak D call: TRBD1 (6 bases). V was shortened by 5 bases and J by 4 bases, with 11 bases between the two germline ends. The CDR3 has 13 residues. CDR1 and CDR2 from the germline V gene are MNHEY and SVGAGI.